Below, 7 T cell receptor beta chains from the same sample are listed, as sequenced in a study of post-analysis software for immune sequencing data. Study-wide findings and caveats: Relative to controls, patients had about five TRBV segments at higher frequency, with TRBV5-6, TRBV5-1 and TRBV20-1 among these.

Which antigens these TCRs recognize remains unknown. Incorporated into the TCR beta cDNA libraries were unique molecular identifiers, which served to reduce PCR and sequencing biases. Each CDR3 protein gets one entry after TCRdb re-called the PCR reads with MiXCR. This table has hundreds of thousands of distinct CDR3 sequences, 53% appearing once. What was sequenced was blood. These receptors originate from a girl aged 10 to 17 with multiple sclerosis.

The rearrangement links TRBV20-1 to TRBJ2-1, with 9 nucleotides matching TRBD2. The CDR3 consists of 16 residues. From germline, CDR1 is DFQATT and CDR2 SNEGSKA (reference sequence). The V gene end was trimmed by 5 bases and the J gene end by 4 bases; junction bases not matched to a gene: 12. The CDR3, as DNA: TGCAGTGCTTATTCCGGGACTAGCTTTCCTTACAATGAGCAGTTCTTC. It is translated as CSAYSGTSFPYNEQFF.

This clonotype appeared a single time. The chain has TRBV29-1 and TRBJ1-2; the match to TRBD1 covers 9 bases. The CDR3 consists of 12 residues. V lost 7 bases and J lost 5; bases outside the gene matches: 5. Germline V gene data show CDR1 as SQVTM and CDR2 as ANQGSEA. The DNA for the CDR3 is TGCAGCGGCCGGACAGGGGCTTATGGCTACACCTTC. This translates into CSGRTGAYGYTF.

This clonotype was counted a few times. The V gene is TRBV12-3 or TRBV12-4, the J gene TRBJ2-7; TRBD2 aligns across 14 bases. CDR3 length equals 15 residues. V was pared by 5 bases and J by 4 bases, with 4 bases of the junction left unmatched. The CDR3 loop reads CASSGRLAGGYEQYF. In nucleotides, the CDR3 is TGTGCCAGCAGTGGAAGACTAGCGGGGGGGTACGAGCAGTACTTC.

The J gene is TRBJ1-2, the V gene TRBV6-1; D is uncertain. Germline CDR1 is MNHNS and CDR2 is SASEGT. Trimming shortened V by 3 bases and J by 2 bases, and 13 bases separated the two germline ends. The CDR3 loop spans 15 amino acids. The CDR3: CASSDSWGSNYGYTF. CDR3 DNA sequence: TGTGCCAGCAGTGATTCTTGGGGTAGCAACTATGGCTACACCTTC.

This rearrangement joins TRBV29-1 to TRBJ2-7; the D is unclear. V gave up 1 base and J gave up 3 bases, with 10 bases separating them. CDR1 is SQVTM, CDR2 ANQGSEA, per germline. This CDR3 spans 13 amino acids. DNA for the CDR3: TGCAGCGTTGAAGGCTTCCGTGGCTACGAGCAGTACTTC. This encodes CSVEGFRGYEQYF.

J is TRBJ2-5 and V is TRBV6-5, with D possibly matching TRBD2 (6 bases). The V end lost 5 bases, the J end lost 0 bases, and 16 bases lay between the germline ends. The germline V gene has CDR1 MNHEY and CDR2 SVGAGI. CDR3 size: 16 residues. The CDR3 region is CASSRRDLVYQETQYF. The CDR3, as DNA: TGTGCCAGCAGTCGCCGGGACTTAGTGTACCAAGAGACCCAGTACTTC.

The chain carries TRBV29-1 and TRBJ1-1, with 9 positions matching TRBD1. This CDR3 has 16 residues. The junction had 8 bases not matched to a gene; V was cut back by 3 bases and J by 0 bases. Germline V gene sequence: CDR1 SQVTM, CDR2 ANQGSEA. The CDR3 region is CSVDLIGQGLNTEAFF. CDR3 nucleotide sequence: TGCAGCGTTGATTTGATCGGACAGGGGTTGAACACTGAAGCTTTCTTT.